The subject of this entry is one T cell receptor (beta chain). What it recognizes is unknown. V lost 3 bases and J lost 6, with 6 bases in between. Germline-derived CDR1 and CDR2 are MGHDK and SYGVNS. The CDR3 length is 11 residues. Use of 60 Vbeta and 13 Jbeta primers characterized the PCR. The method was immunoSEQ multiplex PCR; TCRdb's version includes in-frame clones alone and lacks a portion of them. This sample has some 180,000 clones, with around 79% found just once. This entry comes from a study of cytomegalovirus exposure and HLA in healthy donors. Study overall: Early released data comprised tens of millions of unique TCRs from HLA-typed donors. Study outcomes and limitations: Many donors shared some public TCRs, even though most TCR sequences were rare. Reportedly, cytomegalovirus status was diagnosed with high sensitivity and specificity.

This sequence was found in a woman aged 25 to 39 in good health and CMV-seropositive. Sequenced sample: PBMCs. The V and J genes are TRBV25-1 and TRBJ2-7; a weak D match, TRBD1 (5 bases). The CDR3 nucleotides read TGTGCCAGCAGTGACAGGGTCGAGCAGTACTTC. Protein product: CASSDRVEQYF.